The 9 T cell receptor beta chains given below trace back to one sample, sequenced in a study of Graves' ophthalmopathy and Graves' hyperthyroidism. TCR beta CDR3 amplification used RNA transcripts. An initial RT-PCR round employing HTBI primers preceded a second-round multiplex PCR. MiXCR, run by TCRdb on the multiplex PCR reads, gives a single entry per CDR3 protein. The data hold about 660,000 distinct CDR3 sequences, with more than 40% observed a single time. The sample was peripheral blood. These TCRs come from an adult man with Graves' ophthalmopathy.

This clonotype was counted between two and nine times. The chain has TRBV5-1 and TRBJ2-2; no clear D. This CDR3 comprises 15 residues. The germline gives CDR1 SGHRS, CDR2 YFSETQ. V was cut by 0 bases and J by 6 bases, with 12 bases left in between. The CDR3 is CASSLEHPGAGELFF. The CDR3 DNA follows: TGCGCCAGCAGCTTGGAACACCCTGGGGCCGGGGAGCTGTTTTTT.

This clonotype has a count of ten or more. This sequence joins TRBV20-1 and TRBJ1-2, with D unclear. CDR1 and CDR2 from the germline V gene are DFQATT and SNEGSKA (reference sequence). CDR3 length equals 11 residues. V lost 3 bases, J lost 8 bases, and 10 bases lay in between. CDR3 bases: TGCAGTGCTAGTGGCCGGTGGGGCTACACCTTC. It codes for CSASGRWGYTF.

The V and J genes are TRBV11-1 and TRBJ1-6, with 7 bases matching TRBD1. Trimming removed 5 bases from V and 8 bases from J; junction bases left unmatched: 9. The CDR3 runs to 15 residues. Germline values: CDR1 SGHAT, CDR2 FQDESV (reference sequence). CDR3 bases: TGTGCCAGCAGCGTTGAGGGGGCTCGGCATTCACCCCTCCACTTT. Protein: CASSVEGARHSPLHF.

The gene calls are TRBV12-3 or TRBV12-4 and TRBJ1-2; 7 bases agree with TRBD1. There are 15 residues in the CDR3. The J segment lost 3 bases and the V segment lost 7 bases, leaving 11 bases of the junction unmatched. CDR3 region: CASTEADRPHYGYTF. Written as DNA, the CDR3 is TGTGCCAGCACCGAGGCGGACAGGCCCCACTATGGCTACACCTTC.

This clonotype was counted many times. The gene calls are TRBV15 and TRBJ1-1; 11 positions match TRBD1. CDR1 and CDR2 from the germline V gene are LNHNV and YYDKDF (reference sequence). This CDR3 has 14 amino acids. Trimming cost V 8 bases and J 4 bases; bases outside gene matches: 6. The CDR3 coding sequence is TGTGCCACCGAGGACAGGGGGCGACGCACTGAAGCTTTCTTT. Its translation: CATEDRGRRTEAFF.

The chain employs TRBV9 and TRBJ2-1, with 7 bases aligning to TRBD2. Trimming removed 2 bases from V and 4 bases from J; junction bases left unmatched: 3. This CDR3 spans 14 amino acids. Germline V gene sequence: CDR1 SGDLS, CDR2 YYNGEE. CDR3 sequence (DNA): TGTGCCAGCAGCGTGGCTAGCGGTTACAATGAGCAGTTCTTC. This translates into CASSVASGYNEQFF. Complete variable domain (other parts from reference TRBV9 and TRBJ2-1): DSGVTQTPKHLITATGQRVTLRCSPRSGDLSVYWYQQSLDQGLQFLIQYYNGEERAKGNILERFSAQQFPDLHSELNLSSLELGDSALYFCASSVASGYNEQFFGPGTRLTVL.

This clonotype was detected a few times. The chain links TRBV5-1 to TRBJ2-5; 8 bases map to TRBD2. This CDR3 contains 17 residues. The germline gives CDR1 SGHRS, CDR2 YFSETQ. J gave up 1 base and V 0 bases, and 8 bases lay outside the gene matches. The CDR3 nucleotides are TGCGCCAGCAGCTTGGAAGCCCGGGGGGGGGTCCAAGAGACCCAGTACTTC. The encoded protein is CASSLEARGGVQETQYF.

This clonotype was seen ten or more times. V usage is TRBV7-9 and J usage is TRBJ2-5; 9 nucleotides match TRBD2. This CDR3 comprises 14 residues. The germline V gene encodes CDR1 SEHNR and CDR2 FQNEAQ (reference sequence). Trimming took 2 bases from V and 4 from J; bases not matched to a gene: 2. In DNA, the CDR3 is TGTGCCAGCAGCTTACTGCGGGAGGGAGAGACCCAGTACTTC. This encodes CASSLLREGETQYF.

A word on this clonotype: A much larger clone is a single base away; this may be a read error. The chain uses TRBV6-6 and TRBJ2-7; D might be TRBD2 (5 bases). This CDR3 has 11 residues. Trimming cost V 10 bases and J 7 bases, with 14 bases left between them. In germline, CDR1 is MNHNY, CDR2 SVGAGI (reference sequence). The CDR3 reads CATRFGNEQYF. The DNA for the CDR3 is TGTGCCACTCGGTTCGGGAATGAGCAGTACTTC.